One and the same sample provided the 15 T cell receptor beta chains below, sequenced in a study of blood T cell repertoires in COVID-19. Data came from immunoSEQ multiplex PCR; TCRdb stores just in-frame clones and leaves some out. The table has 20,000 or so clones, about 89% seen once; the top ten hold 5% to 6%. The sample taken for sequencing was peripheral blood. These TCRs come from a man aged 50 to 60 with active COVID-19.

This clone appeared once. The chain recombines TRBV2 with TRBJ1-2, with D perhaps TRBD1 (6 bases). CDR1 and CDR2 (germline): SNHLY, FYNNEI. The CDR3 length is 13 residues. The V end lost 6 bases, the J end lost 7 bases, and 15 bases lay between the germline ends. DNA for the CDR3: TGTGCCAGCAGCTTACAACAGGGACCTGGCTACACCTTC. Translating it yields CASSLQQGPGYTF.

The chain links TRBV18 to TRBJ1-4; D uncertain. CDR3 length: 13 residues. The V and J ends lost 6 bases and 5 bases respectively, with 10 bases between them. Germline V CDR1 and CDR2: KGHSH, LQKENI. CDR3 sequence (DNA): TGTGCCAGCTCGATCCGTGGCAATGAAAAACTGTTTTTT. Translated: CASSIRGNEKLFF.

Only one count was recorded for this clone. The CDR3 reads CASSPGTGAYEQYF. The CDR3 nucleotides are TGTGCCAGCTCACCGGGGACGGGAGCCTACGAGCAGTACTTC. The rearrangement joins TRBV18 to TRBJ2-7; TRBD2 is a possible D gene (6 bases). The germline V gene has CDR1 KGHSH and CDR2 LQKENI. The CDR3 runs to 14 residues. Trimming left V 3 bases short and J 2 bases short, with 11 bases between.

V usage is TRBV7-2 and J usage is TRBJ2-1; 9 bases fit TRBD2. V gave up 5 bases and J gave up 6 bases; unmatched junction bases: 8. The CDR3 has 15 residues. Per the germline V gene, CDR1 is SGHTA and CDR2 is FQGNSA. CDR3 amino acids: CASSVSGGGVNEQFF. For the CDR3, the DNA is TGTGCCAGCAGCGTGAGTGGCGGGGGGGTCAATGAGCAGTTCTTC.

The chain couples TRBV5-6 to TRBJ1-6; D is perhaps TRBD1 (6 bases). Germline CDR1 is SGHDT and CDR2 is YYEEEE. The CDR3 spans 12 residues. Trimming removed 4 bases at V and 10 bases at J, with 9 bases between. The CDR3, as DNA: TGTGCCAGCAGCGCGGACAGATCACCCCTCCACTTT. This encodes CASSADRSPLHF.

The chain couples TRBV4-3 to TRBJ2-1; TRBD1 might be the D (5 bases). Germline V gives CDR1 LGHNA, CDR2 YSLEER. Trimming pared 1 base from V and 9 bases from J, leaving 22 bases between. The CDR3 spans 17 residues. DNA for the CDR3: TGCGCCAGCAGCCAAGGAAGTAGGGCCCTAGGAGACAGTGAGCAGTTCTTC. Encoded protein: CASSQGSRALGDSEQFF.

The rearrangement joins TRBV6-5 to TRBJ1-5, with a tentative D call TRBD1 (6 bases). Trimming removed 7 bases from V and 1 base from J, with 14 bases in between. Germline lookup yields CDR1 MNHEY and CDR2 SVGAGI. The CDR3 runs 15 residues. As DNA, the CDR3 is TGTGCCAGCACCAGGGGTGCAGGGAGCAATCAGCCCCAGCATTTT. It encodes CASTRGAGSNQPQHF.

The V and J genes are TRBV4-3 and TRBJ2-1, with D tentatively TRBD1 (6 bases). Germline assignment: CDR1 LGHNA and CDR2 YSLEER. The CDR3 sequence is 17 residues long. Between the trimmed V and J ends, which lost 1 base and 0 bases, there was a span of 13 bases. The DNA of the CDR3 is TGCGCCAGCAGCCAAGTCACAGGGACCAGCTCCTACAATGAGCAGTTCTTC. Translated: CASSQVTGTSSYNEQFF.

CDR3 region: CASHRGAYDYNEQFF. CDR3 nucleotide sequence: TGTGCCAGCCACAGGGGGGCATACGATTACAATGAGCAGTTCTTC. This chain links TRBV7-2 with TRBJ2-1, with 8 bases that match TRBD1. The CDR3 consists of 15 residues. Germline values: CDR1 SGHTA, CDR2 FQGNSA. V lost 8 bases, J lost 4 bases, and 10 bases stayed unmatched.

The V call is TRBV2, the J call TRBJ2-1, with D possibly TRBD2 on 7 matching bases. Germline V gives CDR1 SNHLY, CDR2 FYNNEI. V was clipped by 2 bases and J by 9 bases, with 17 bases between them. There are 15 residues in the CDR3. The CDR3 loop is CASSESGEGWGEQFF. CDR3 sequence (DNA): TGTGCCAGCAGTGAATCAGGGGAGGGGTGGGGTGAGCAGTTCTTC. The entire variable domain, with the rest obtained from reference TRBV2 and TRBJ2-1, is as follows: EPEVTQTPSHQVTQMGQEVILRCVPISNHLYFYWYRQILGQKVEFLVSFYNNEISEKSEIFDDQFSVERPDGSNFTLKIRSTKLEDSAMYFCASSESGEGWGEQFFGPGTRLTVL.

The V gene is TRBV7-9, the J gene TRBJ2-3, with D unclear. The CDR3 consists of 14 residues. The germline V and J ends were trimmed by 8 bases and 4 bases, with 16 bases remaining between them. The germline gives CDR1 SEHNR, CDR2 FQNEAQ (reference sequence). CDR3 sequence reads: CASGDSFYPDTQYF. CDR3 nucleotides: TGTGCCAGCGGCGACTCCTTCTACCCAGATACGCAGTATTTT.

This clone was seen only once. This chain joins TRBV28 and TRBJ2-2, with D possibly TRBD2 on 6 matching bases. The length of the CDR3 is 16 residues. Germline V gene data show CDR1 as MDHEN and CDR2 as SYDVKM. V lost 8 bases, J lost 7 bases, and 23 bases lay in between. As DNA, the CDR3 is TGTGCCAGCGCCCGGTCCGGGGGTGGGTCTGGCGGGGAGCTGTTTTTT. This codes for CASARSGGGSGGELFF. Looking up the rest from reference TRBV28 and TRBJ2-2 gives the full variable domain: DVKVTQSSRYLVKRTGEKVFLECVQDMDHENMFWYRQDPGLGLRLIYFSYDVKMKEKGDIPEGYSVSREKKERFSLILESASTNQTSMYLCASARSGGGSGGELFFGEGSRLTVL.

The CDR3 DNA reads TGTGCCAGCAGTTTAGAGGGCTGGGAATTTTCACCCCTCCACTTT. This gives the protein CASSLEGWEFSPLHF. The chain combines TRBV27 with TRBJ1-6; no clear D. Germline CDR1 and CDR2: MNHEY and SMNVEV (reference sequence). V lost 2 bases and J lost 9, with 14 bases in between. The CDR3 contains 15 residues.

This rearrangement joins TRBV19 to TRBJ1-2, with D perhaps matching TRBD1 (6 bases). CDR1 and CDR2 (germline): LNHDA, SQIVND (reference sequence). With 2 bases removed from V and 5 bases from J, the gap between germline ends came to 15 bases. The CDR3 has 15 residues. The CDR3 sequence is CASSIQQGRRYGYTF. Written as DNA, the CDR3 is TGTGCCAGTAGTATACAACAGGGAAGGAGGTATGGCTACACCTTC.

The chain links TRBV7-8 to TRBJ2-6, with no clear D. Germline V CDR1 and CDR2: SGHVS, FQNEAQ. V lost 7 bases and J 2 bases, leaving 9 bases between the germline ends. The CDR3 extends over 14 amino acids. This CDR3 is CASISTAGANVLTF. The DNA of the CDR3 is TGTGCCAGCATAAGCACAGCTGGGGCCAACGTCCTGACTTTC.